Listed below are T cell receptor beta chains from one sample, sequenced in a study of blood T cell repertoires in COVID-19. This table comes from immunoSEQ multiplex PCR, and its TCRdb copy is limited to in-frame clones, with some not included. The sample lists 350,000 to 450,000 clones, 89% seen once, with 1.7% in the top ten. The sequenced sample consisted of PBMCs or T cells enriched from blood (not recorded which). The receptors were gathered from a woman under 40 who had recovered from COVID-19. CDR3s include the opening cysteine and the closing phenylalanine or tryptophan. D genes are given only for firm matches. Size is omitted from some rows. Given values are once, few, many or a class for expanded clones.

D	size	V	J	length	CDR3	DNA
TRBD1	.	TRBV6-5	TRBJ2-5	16	CASSFVGQGNQETQYF	TGTGCCAGCAGTTTCGTCGGACAGGGGAACCAAGAGACCCAGTACTTC
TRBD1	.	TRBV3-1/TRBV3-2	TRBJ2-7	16	CASSQGGTGDPYEQYF	TGTGCCAGCAGCCAAGGAGGGACAGGAGACCCCTACGAGCAGTACTTC
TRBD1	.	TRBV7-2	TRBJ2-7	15	CASSSTGQSSYEQYF	TGTGCCAGCAGTTCTACGGGACAGAGCTCCTACGAGCAGTACTTC
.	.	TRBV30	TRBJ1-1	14	CAWSVLRKDTEAFF	TGTGCCTGGAGTGTGTTGCGGAAGGACACTGAAGCTTTCTTT
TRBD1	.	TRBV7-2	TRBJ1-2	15	CASSPGQVINYGYTF	TGTGCCAGCAGTCCGGGACAGGTGATTAACTATGGCTACACCTTC
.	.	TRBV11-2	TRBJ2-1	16	CASSLLALGRYNEQFF	TGTGCCAGCAGCTTATTGGCCCTAGGGAGGTACAATGAGCAGTTCTTC
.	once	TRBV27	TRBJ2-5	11	CASSSPETQYF	TGTGCCAGCAGTTCTCCCGAGACCCAGTACTTC
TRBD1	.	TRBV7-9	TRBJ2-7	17	CASSVGAPGGPIYEQYF	TGTGCCAGCAGCGTAGGCGCCCCAGGGGGACCGATCTACGAGCAGTACTTC
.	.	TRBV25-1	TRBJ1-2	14	CASQSAAEGVGYTF	TGTGCCAGCCAATCAGCAGCAGAGGGAGTGGGCTACACCTTC
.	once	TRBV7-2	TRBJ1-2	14	CATTEGGQIYGYTF	TGTGCCACAACCGAAGGAGGACAGATCTATGGCTACACCTTC
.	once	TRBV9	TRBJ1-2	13	CASSLMVGDGYTF	TGTGCCAGCAGCTTAATGGTAGGGGATGGCTACACCTTC
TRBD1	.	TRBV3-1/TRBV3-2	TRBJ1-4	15	CASSQSTGVVEKLFF	TGTGCCAGCAGCCAGTCGACAGGGGTAGTTGAAAAACTGTTTTTT
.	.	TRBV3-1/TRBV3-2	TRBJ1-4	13	CASSQGPGMKLFF	TGTGCCAGCAGCCAAGGTCCAGGCATGAAACTGTTTTTT
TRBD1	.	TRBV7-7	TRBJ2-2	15	CASSPGTGVAGELFF	TGTGCTAGCAGCCCCGGGACAGGGGTGGCCGGGGAGCTGTTTTTT
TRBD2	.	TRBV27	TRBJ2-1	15	CASSLSTSGGAPQFF	TGTGCCAGCAGTTTATCAACTAGCGGGGGGGCCCCCCAGTTCTTC
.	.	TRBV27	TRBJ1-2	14	CASSFRQDNSGYTF	TGTGCCAGCAGTTTCAGGCAGGACAACTCTGGCTACACCTTC
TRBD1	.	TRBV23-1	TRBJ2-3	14	CASSQDRDGDTQYF	TGCGCCAGCAGTCAGGACAGGGATGGAGATACGCAGTATTTT
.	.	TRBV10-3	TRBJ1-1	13	CAISAKSNTEAFF	TGTGCCATCAGTGCTAAGTCTAACACTGAAGCTTTCTTT
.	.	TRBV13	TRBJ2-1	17	CASSASWAGSSYNEQFF	TGTGCCAGCAGCGCCTCCTGGGCGGGGAGCTCCTACAATGAGCAGTTCTTC
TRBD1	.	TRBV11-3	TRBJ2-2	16	CASSSPRDRGSGELFF	TGTGCCAGCAGCTCCCCCCGGGACAGGGGGTCCGGGGAGCTGTTTTTT
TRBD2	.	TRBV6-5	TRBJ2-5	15	CASSYSLAGRETQYF	TGTGCCAGCAGTTACTCCCTAGCGGGGAGGGAGACCCAGTACTTC
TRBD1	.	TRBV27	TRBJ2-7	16	CASSFQSGTGSYEQYF	TGTGCCAGCAGTTTTCAGTCAGGGACAGGGTCCTACGAGCAGTACTTC
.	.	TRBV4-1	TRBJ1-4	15	CASSHLQGSGEKLFF	TGCGCCAGCAGCCATTTACAGGGAAGTGGTGAAAAACTGTTTTTT
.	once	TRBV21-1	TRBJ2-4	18	CASSKKRDPLIAKNIQYF	TGTGCCAGCAGCAAAAAGCGGGACCCCTTAATAGCCAAAAACATTCAGTACTTC
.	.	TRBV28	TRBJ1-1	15	CASSQRRVRDTEAFF	TGTGCCAGCAGCCAACGACGGGTCCGGGACACTGAAGCTTTCTTT
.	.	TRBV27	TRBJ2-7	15	CASSLSTTGRYEQYF	TGTGCCAGCAGTTTATCAACGACAGGTCGCTACGAGCAGTACTTC
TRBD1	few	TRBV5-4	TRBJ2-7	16	CASSLGVSGQGNEQYF	TGTGCCAGCAGCTTGGGTGTTTCGGGACAGGGTAACGAGCAGTACTTC
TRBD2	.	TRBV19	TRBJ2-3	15	CASSIGGVSTDTQYF	TGTGCCAGTAGTATCGGGGGGGTCAGCACAGATACGCAGTATTTT
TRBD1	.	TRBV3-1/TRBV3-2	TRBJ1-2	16	CASSQSGNRGAYGYTF	TGTGCCAGCAGCCAGTCCGGGAACAGGGGGGCCTATGGCTACACCTTC
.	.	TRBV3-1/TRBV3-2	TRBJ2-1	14	CASSPASLGGEQFF	TGTGCCAGCAGCCCCGCTTCACTCGGAGGCGAGCAGTTCTTC
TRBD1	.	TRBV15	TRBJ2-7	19	CATSRGTPGQGIRNYEQYF	TGTGCCACCAGCAGAGGTACCCCCGGACAGGGGATTAGAAACTACGAGCAGTACTTC
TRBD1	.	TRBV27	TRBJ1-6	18	CASSSPGGGSFLNSPLHF	TGTGCCAGCAGTTCTCCGGGAGGGGGCTCGTTTTTGAATTCACCCCTCCACTTT
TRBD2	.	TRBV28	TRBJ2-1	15	CASSLWSGRGDEQFF	TGTGCCAGCAGTTTATGGAGCGGGAGAGGGGATGAGCAGTTCTTC
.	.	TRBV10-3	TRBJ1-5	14	CAISEFGLGQPQHF	TGTGCCATCAGTGAGTTCGGTCTTGGTCAGCCCCAGCATTTT
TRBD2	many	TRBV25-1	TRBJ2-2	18	CASSPTPLLAGVSGELFF	TGTGCCAGCAGTCCCACCCCCCTACTAGCGGGAGTGTCCGGGGAGCTGTTTTTT
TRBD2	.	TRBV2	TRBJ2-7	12	CASRDYSYEQYF	TGTGCCAGCCGGGACTACTCCTACGAGCAGTACTTC
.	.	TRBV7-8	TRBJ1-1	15	CASSPRSRENTEAFF	TGTGCCAGCAGCCCCAGAAGCAGGGAGAACACTGAAGCTTTCTTT
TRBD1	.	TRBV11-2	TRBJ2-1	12	CASSRQGDEQFF	TGTGCCAGCAGCCGACAGGGAGATGAGCAGTTCTTC
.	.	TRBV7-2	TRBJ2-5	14	CASSPPGVGKTQYF	TGTGCCAGCAGCCCCCCGGGGGTCGGAAAGACCCAGTACTTC
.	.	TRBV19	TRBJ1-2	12	CASSINNYGYTF	TGTGCCAGTAGTATTAATAACTATGGCTACACCTTC
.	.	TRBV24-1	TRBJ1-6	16	CATSDYPGHYNSPLHF	TGTGCCACCAGTGATTATCCCGGACACTATAATTCACCCCTCCACTTT